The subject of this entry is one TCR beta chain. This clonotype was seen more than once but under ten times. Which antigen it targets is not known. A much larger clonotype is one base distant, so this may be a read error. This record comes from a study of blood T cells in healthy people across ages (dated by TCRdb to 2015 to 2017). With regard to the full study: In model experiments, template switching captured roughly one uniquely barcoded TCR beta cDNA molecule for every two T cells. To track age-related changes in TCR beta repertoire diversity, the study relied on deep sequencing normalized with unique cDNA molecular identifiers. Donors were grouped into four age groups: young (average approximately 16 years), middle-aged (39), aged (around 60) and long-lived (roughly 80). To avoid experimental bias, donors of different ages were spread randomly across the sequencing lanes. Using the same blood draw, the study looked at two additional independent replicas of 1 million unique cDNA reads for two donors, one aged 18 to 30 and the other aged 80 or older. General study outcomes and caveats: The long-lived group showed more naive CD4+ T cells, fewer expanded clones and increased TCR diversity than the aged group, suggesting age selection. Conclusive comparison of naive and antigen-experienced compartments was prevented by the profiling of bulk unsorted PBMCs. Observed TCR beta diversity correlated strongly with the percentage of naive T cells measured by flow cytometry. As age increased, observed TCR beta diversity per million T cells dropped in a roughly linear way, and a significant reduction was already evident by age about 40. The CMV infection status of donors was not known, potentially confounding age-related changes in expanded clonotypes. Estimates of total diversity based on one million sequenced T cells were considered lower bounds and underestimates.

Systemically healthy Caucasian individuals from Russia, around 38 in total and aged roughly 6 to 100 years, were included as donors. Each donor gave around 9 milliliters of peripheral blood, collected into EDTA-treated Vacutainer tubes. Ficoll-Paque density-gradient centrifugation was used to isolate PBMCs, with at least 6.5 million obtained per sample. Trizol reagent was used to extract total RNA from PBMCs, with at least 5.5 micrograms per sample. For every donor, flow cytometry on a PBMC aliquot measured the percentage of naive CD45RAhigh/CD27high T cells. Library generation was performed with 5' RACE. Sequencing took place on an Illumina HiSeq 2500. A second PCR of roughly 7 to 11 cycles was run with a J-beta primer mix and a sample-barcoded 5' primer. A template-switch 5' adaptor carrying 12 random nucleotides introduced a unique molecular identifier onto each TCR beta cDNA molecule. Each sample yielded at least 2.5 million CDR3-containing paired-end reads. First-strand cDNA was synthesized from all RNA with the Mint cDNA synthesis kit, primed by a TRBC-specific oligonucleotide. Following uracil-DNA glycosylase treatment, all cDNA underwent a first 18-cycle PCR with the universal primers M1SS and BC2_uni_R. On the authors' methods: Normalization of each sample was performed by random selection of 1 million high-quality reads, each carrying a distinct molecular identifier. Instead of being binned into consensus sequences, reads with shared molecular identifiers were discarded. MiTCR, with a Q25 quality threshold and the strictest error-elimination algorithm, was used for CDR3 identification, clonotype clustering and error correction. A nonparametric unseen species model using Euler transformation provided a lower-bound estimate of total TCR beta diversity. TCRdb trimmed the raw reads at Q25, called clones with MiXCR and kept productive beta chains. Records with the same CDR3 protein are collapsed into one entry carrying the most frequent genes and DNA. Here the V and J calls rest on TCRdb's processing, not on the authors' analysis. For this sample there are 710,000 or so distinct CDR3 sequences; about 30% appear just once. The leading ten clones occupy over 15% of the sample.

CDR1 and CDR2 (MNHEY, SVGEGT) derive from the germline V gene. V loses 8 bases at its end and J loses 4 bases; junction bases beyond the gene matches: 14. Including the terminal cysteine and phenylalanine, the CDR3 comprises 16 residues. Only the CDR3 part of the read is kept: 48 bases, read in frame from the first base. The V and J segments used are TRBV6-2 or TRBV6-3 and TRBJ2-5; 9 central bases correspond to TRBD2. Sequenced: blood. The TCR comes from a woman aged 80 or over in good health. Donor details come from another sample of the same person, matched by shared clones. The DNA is TGTGCCAGCCGCGACATGGCGCGGGGGGGCCGAGAGACCCAGTACTTC. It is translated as CASRDMARGGRETQYF.